This T cell receptor beta chain originates from a study of shared clonotypes between healthy human individuals. Study-level results: Unshared clonotypes carried lower generation probabilities than those common to all four donors. The study drew on few donors, limiting represented genetic and exposure-history diversity.

Each donor was a Caucasian adult residing in Nashville, Tennessee. There are a few counts of this clone. Its antigen is unknown. The authors loaded roughly 200 ng DNA, approximately 30,000 T cell genomes, into sorted-subset replicate PCRs. Sequencing used immunoSEQ multiplex PCR; TCRdb keeps in-frame clones, though not all of them. The sample shows about 2.3 million clones, 85% to 95% of them seen only once. This CDR3 comprises 13 residues. V was trimmed by 3 bases and J by 3 bases, leaving 8 bases between them. Germline CDR1 and CDR2: LNHDA and SQIVND (reference sequence). The sequencing input was naive CD4+ T cells from PBMCs. Specified subset: CD45RA+ positively selected. The clonotype originates from a young man in good health. Some clones in this sample may be carry-over from other donors' samples. This chain connects TRBV19 to TRBJ1-2; D is uncertain. In DNA, the CDR3 is TGTGCCAGTAGTATTTCCGTTCACTATGGCTACACCTTC. Its protein is CASSISVHYGYTF.